These 31 T cell receptor beta chains originate from one sample sequenced in a study of T cell repertoires in cytomegalovirus infection. Antigen specificity for these receptors is unknown. Each CDR3 protein gets one entry after TCRdb re-called the reads with MiXCR. The data contain roughly 280,000 distinct CDR3 sequences, roughly 21% of them singletons. The sample in question was cultured PBMCs, obtained from culture after CMV antigen stimulation. The receptor source for this set is a human donor in good health (CMV status not recorded). Some clones in this sample may be carry-over from other donors' samples.

This clonotype was seen a single time. The CDR3 is CASSLQPHEQYV. The CDR3 coding sequence is TGTGCCAGCAGCCTACAGCCCCATGAGCAGTACGTC. The J gene is TRBJ2-7, the V gene TRBV11-2; D is unresolved. The germline V gene encodes CDR1 SGHAT and CDR2 FQNNGV. V lost 5 bases and J 7 bases, leaving 12 bases between the germline ends. This CDR3 is built from 12 residues.

DNA of the CDR3: TGTGCCAGCAGCAGGACAGGGGCAAGTGTAGCGAACACCGGGGAGCTGTTTTTT. It is translated as CASSRTGASVANTGELFF. This chain uses TRBV2 with TRBJ2-2; 9 positions agree with TRBD1. The V and J ends lost 6 bases and 0 bases, in that order; junction bases with no gene match: 11. CDR1 is SNHLY and CDR2 is FYNNEI in the germline V gene. This CDR3 is 18 amino acids long. The full variable domain, its missing parts supplied by reference TRBV2 and TRBJ2-2, is EPEVTQTPSHQVTQMGQEVILRCVPISNHLYFYWYRQILGQKVEFLVSFYNNEISEKSEIFDDQFSVERPDGSNFTLKIRSTKLEDSAMYFCASSRTGASVANTGELFFGEGSRLTVL.

The chain has TRBV18 and TRBJ2-7; D is unclear. The CDR3 runs to 12 residues. Germline-derived CDR1 and CDR2 are KGHSH and LQKENI. DNA for the CDR3: TGTGCGTCCGGGTTTAGCTCCTACGAGCAGTACTTC. This translates into CASGFSSYEQYF.

This clonotype was seen many times. CDR3 in amino acids: CASSLARTPQETQYF. The CDR3 nucleotides read TGTGCCAGCAGCTTAGCGCGGACACCCCAAGAGACCCAGTACTTC. The genes are TRBV7-2 and TRBJ2-5, with D maybe TRBD1 (5 bases). Trimming left V 0 bases short and J 1 base short, with 9 bases between. Germline CDR1 is SGHTA and CDR2 is FQGNSA. The CDR3 runs to 15 residues. The full variable domain, completed using reference TRBV7-2 and TRBJ2-5, is GAGVSQSPSNKVTEKGKDVELRCDPISGHTALYWYRQSLGQGLEFLIYFQGNSAPDKSGLPSDRFSAERTGGSVSTLTIQRTQQEDSAVYLCASSLARTPQETQYFGPGTRLLVL.

The sample holds a few counts of this clonotype. The chain carries TRBV10-3 and TRBJ2-4, with 11 nucleotides matching TRBD1. The germline V gene has CDR1 ENHRY and CDR2 SYGVKD. The CDR3 runs 17 residues. With V trimmed by 6 bases and J by 1 base, 8 bases remained unmatched. CDR3 loop: CAISAGQGAGAKNIQYF. CDR3 bases: TGTGCCATCAGCGCCGGACAGGGGGCTGGCGCCAAAAACATTCAGTACTTC.

There are a few counts of this clonotype. This chain uses TRBV28 with TRBJ1-2, with no clear D. This CDR3 contains 12 residues. Germline V gene sequence: CDR1 MDHEN, CDR2 SYDVKM. Trimming shortened V by 6 bases and J by 8 bases, and 13 bases separated the two germline ends. Here the CDR3 reads CASRSAGRGYTF. Written as DNA, the CDR3 is TGTGCCAGCAGATCGGCCGGGAGAGGCTACACCTTC.

This clonotype was observed a handful of times. The chain combines TRBV18 with TRBJ1-1; maybe TRBD1 (6 bases). The CDR3 is 16 amino acids. Germline V gene data show CDR1 as KGHSH and CDR2 as LQKENI. The V and J ends lost 8 bases and 1 base respectively, with 20 bases between them. Here the CDR3 reads CASTPGGGQKNTEAFF. The DNA for the CDR3 is TGTGCCAGCACCCCCGGGGGAGGACAGAAGAACACTGAAGCTTTCTTT.

This clonotype was seen more than once but under ten times. The rearrangement uses TRBV6-2 or TRBV6-3 and TRBJ2-5; either TRBD1 or TRBD2 may fit D (6 bases each). Per germline, CDR1 MNHEY and CDR2 SVGEGT. The CDR3 extends over 15 amino acids. Trimming cost V 6 bases and J 4 bases, with 18 bases left between them. CDR3 sequence reads: CASRPTRGVSETQYF. CDR3 nucleotide sequence: TGTGCCAGCAGGCCGACTAGGGGGGTTTCAGAGACCCAGTACTTC.

J is TRBJ1-1 and V is TRBV2; D is unresolved. This CDR3 has 14 amino acids. Trimming stripped 6 bases from V and 2 bases from J, with 13 bases between. Germline V lookup: CDR1 SNHLY, CDR2 FYNNEI. The CDR3: CASRTRGTNTEAFF. In nucleotides, the CDR3 is TGTGCCAGCAGAACCCGGGGTACTAACACTGAAGCTTTCTTT.

The chain recombines TRBV19 with TRBJ1-2, with D possibly being TRBD1 (6 bases). The CDR3 runs 13 residues. Deletions cut 5 bases from V and 8 bases from J, with 15 bases between. From germline, CDR1 is LNHDA and CDR2 SQIVND (reference sequence). CDR3 sequence: CASSLGGPLGYTF. CDR3 bases: TGTGCCAGTAGTCTCGGGGGGCCCTTGGGCTACACCTTC. The complete variable domain, with remaining parts taken from reference TRBV19 and TRBJ1-2, reads DGGITQSPKYLFRKEGQNVTLSCEQNLNHDAMYWYRQDPGQGLRLIYYSQIVNDFQKGDIAEGYSVSREKKESFPLTVTSAQKNPTAFYLCASSLGGPLGYTFGSGTRLTVV.

With regard to this clonotype: A much larger clone sits a single nucleotide away, making a read error possible. V gene TRBV6-2 or TRBV6-3 combines with J gene TRBJ1-5, with a possible D match to TRBD1 (5 bases). Germline CDR1 reads MNHEY; CDR2 reads SVGEGT. The CDR3 spans 13 residues. Trimming removed 6 bases from V and 3 bases from J, with 9 bases in between. The CDR3 DNA reads TGTGCCAGCAGCTGGGGGGACAATCAGCCCCAGCATTTT. This sequence encodes CASSWGDNQPQHF.

This sequence joins TRBV5-1 and TRBJ2-2; D gene uncertain. The V end was cut by 1 base, the J end by 4 bases, with 5 bases between. The CDR3 length is 13 residues. Looked up from germline, CDR1 is SGHRS and CDR2 is YFSETQ. In DNA, the CDR3 is TGCGCCAGCAGCTTGCATAGCACCGGGGAGCTGTTTTTT. Translating it yields CASSLHSTGELFF.

This clonotype was counted at least ten times. The CDR3 DNA sequence: TGTGCCAGCAGCTTAGATACAGATACGCAGTATTTT. It encodes CASSLDTDTQYF. The chain has TRBV7-2 and TRBJ2-3; D call uncertain. V lost 1 base to trimming and J lost 3 bases, with 2 bases between them. The CDR3 totals 12 residues. CDR1 and CDR2 from the germline V gene are SGHTA and FQGNSA.

With regard to this clonotype: Possible read error: a much larger clone is one base away. This chain joins TRBV7-2 and TRBJ1-5, with D unresolved. The CDR3 spans 13 residues. Germline V gene sequence: CDR1 SGHTA, CDR2 FQGNSA. V lost 6 bases and J lost 5, with 11 bases in between. CDR3: CASRGILYQPQHF. For the CDR3, the DNA is TGTGCCAGCAGAGGGATCTTGTATCAGCCCCAGCATTTT.

This clonotype appeared a few times. V usage is TRBV29-1 and J usage is TRBJ2-7, with TRBD2 matching 7 bases. V lost 1 base, J lost 3 bases, and 3 bases stayed unmatched. CDR1 and CDR2 (germline): SQVTM, ANQGSEA. This CDR3 is built from 13 residues. The CDR3 sequence: CSVEGEGLYEQYF. Written as DNA, the CDR3 is TGCAGCGTTGAAGGGGAGGGCCTCTACGAGCAGTACTTC.

This chain links TRBV7-8 with TRBJ1-1; tentatively, D is TRBD1 (5 bases). V was pared by 7 bases and J by 3 bases, with 12 bases between. The CDR3 has 13 residues. From germline, CDR1 is SGHVS and CDR2 FQNEAQ. CDR3 amino acids: CASKGLVYTEAFF. The CDR3 DNA reads as TGTGCCAGCAAGGGGTTGGTGTACACTGAAGCTTTCTTT.

This clonotype was seen a few times. The chain employs TRBV7-2 and TRBJ2-2; D ambiguous. Germline V gene sequence: CDR1 SGHTA, CDR2 FQGNSA. This CDR3 comprises 15 residues. The germline V and J ends were trimmed by 3 bases and 6 bases, with 14 bases remaining between them. CDR3: CASSLILHPPGELFF. In DNA, the CDR3 is TGTGCCAGCAGCTTGATTCTTCATCCCCCCGGGGAGCTGTTTTTT.

This clonotype was seen a few times. The chain has TRBV28 and TRBJ1-5, with D possibly being TRBD1 (6 bases). The CDR3 totals 15 residues. The V gene's germline CDR1 is MDHEN and CDR2 SYDVKM. Trimming took 8 bases from V and 4 from J, leaving 18 bases between them. The CDR3 DNA reads TGTGCCAGCCTTTCGCCTCAGGGGATGAATCAGCCCCAGCATTTT. Protein sequence: CASLSPQGMNQPQHF.

CDR3 region: CSATGTSGEVNSYEQYF. DNA for the CDR3: TGCAGTGCTACCGGGACTAGCGGGGAGGTGAACTCCTACGAGCAGTACTTC. The chain joins TRBV20-1 to TRBJ2-7; 13 positions agree with TRBD2. The trim removed 4 bases at V and 0 bases at J, leaving 9 bases unmatched. The CDR3 is 17 residues long. Per germline, CDR1 DFQATT and CDR2 SNEGSKA (reference sequence).

This chain links TRBV7-1 with TRBJ2-3; D gene uncertain. TRBV7-1 is an ORF for which the function is uncertain. The V gene lost 3 bases and the J gene lost 5 bases, with 9 bases spanning the gap. The CDR3 contains 13 residues. CDR3: CASSSRVVDTQYF. The CDR3 bases are TGTGCCAGCAGCTCGCGAGTAGTAGATACGCAGTATTTT.

This clonotype was picked up many times. The rearrangement links TRBV12-3 or TRBV12-4 to TRBJ2-1, with TRBD2 identical over 7 bases. V shed 3 bases and J 7 bases; nucleotides not matched to a gene: 9. The CDR3 loop spans 15 amino acids. CDR3 DNA sequence: TGTGCCAGCAGTTTTGGGGGAGGGGTAGTTAATGAGCAGTTCTTC. Amino acid sequence: CASSFGGGVVNEQFF.

V usage is TRBV9 and J usage is TRBJ2-1; D gene unclear. This CDR3 has 14 amino acids. Germline loops: CDR1 SGDLS, CDR2 YYNGEE. Trimming cost V 0 bases and J 1 base, with 5 bases left between them. CDR3 sequence: CASSVDGSYNEQFF. CDR3 sequence (DNA): TGTGCCAGCAGCGTAGACGGATCCTACAATGAGCAGTTCTTC. Supplemented by reference TRBV9 and TRBJ2-1, the full variable domain reads DSGVTQTPKHLITATGQRVTLRCSPRSGDLSVYWYQQSLDQGLQFLIQYYNGEERAKGNILERFSAQQFPDLHSELNLSSLELGDSALYFCASSVDGSYNEQFFGPGTRLTVL.

This clonotype came up a few times. The chain combines TRBV6-6 with TRBJ2-1, with 7 bases aligning to TRBD2. This CDR3 contains 16 residues. Trimming at V came to 2 bases and at J to 7 bases, leaving 11 bases not matched to a gene. The germline CDR1 and CDR2 sequences are MNHNY and SVGAGI (reference sequence). This CDR3 is CASSYPRVAGRNEQFF. The CDR3 DNA reads TGTGCCAGCAGTTACCCTAGGGTAGCGGGTCGTAATGAGCAGTTCTTC.

This clonotype was counted many times. V is TRBV7-2 and J is TRBJ2-7; tentatively, D is TRBD1 or TRBD2 (5 bases each). This CDR3 spans 15 amino acids. Trimming cost V 1 base and J 0 bases, with 10 bases left between them. Germline CDR1 SGHTA, CDR2 FQGNSA. The CDR3 nucleotides are TGTGCCAGCAGCTTAGGGGGGACGCTCTCCTACGAGCAGTACGTC. This translates into CASSLGGTLSYEQYV.

In its sample, this clonotype was seen a few times. The rearrangement uses TRBV7-6 and TRBJ2-1, with D perhaps matching TRBD2 (5 bases). This CDR3 has 15 amino acids. Deletions cut 1 base from V and 2 bases from J, with 9 bases between. Germline CDR1 reads SGHVS; CDR2 reads FNYEAQ. CDR3 loop: CASSLDAEAYNEQFF. The CDR3 DNA sequence: TGTGCCAGCAGCTTAGACGCGGAGGCCTACAATGAGCAGTTCTTC.

This rearrangement joins TRBV5-1 to TRBJ2-2, with TRBD2 as a possible D gene (6 bases). This CDR3 has 14 amino acids. The germline CDR1 and CDR2 sequences are SGHRS and YFSETQ. V dropped 3 bases and J dropped 6 bases, with 12 bases sitting between them. CDR3 residues: CASSSGVQAGELFF. DNA of the CDR3: TGCGCCAGCAGCTCGGGGGTCCAAGCCGGGGAGCTGTTTTTT. The entire variable domain, with the rest obtained from reference TRBV5-1 and TRBJ2-2, is as follows: KAGVTQTPRYLIKTRGQQVTLSCSPISGHRSVSWYQQTPGQGLQFLFEYFSETQRNKGNFPGRFSGRQFSNSRSEMNVSTLELGDSALYLCASSSGVQAGELFFGEGSRLTVL.

This clonotype was counted between two and nine times. The chain couples TRBV20-1 to TRBJ2-3; 8 nucleotides match TRBD2. Germline CDR1 DFQATT, CDR2 SNEGSKA (reference sequence). CDR3 length: 15 residues. J lost 2 bases, V lost 2 bases, and 6 bases had no gene match. In nucleotides, the CDR3 is TGCAGTGCTAGAAAGTTAGCGGGAACCACAGATACGCAGTATTTT. This codes for CSARKLAGTTDTQYF.

The chain has TRBV5-4 and TRBJ2-2; D remains ambiguous. Trimming took 1 base from V and 0 from J, leaving 10 bases between them. Germline CDR1 SGHNT, CDR2 YYREEE (reference sequence). The CDR3 extends over 16 amino acids. The CDR3: CASSLYRGTNTGELFF. Written as DNA, the CDR3 is TGTGCCAGCAGCTTGTATCGCGGAACGAACACCGGGGAGCTGTTTTTT.

Concerning this clonotype itself: One end of the junction fails to match germline, which may point to a read error. The V call is TRBV20-1, the J call TRBJ2-3; TRBD2 matches at 11 bases. The germline V gene has CDR1 DFQATT and CDR2 SNEGSKA (reference sequence). The CDR3 is 13 residues long. The CDR3 DNA sequence: TGCAGTGCTAAACTGACTAGCGGGAACCTAATCCCCTTT. It codes for CSAKLTSGNLIPF.

The V and J genes are TRBV6-8 and TRBJ1-5, with 8 bases identical to TRBD1. The CDR3 loop spans 17 amino acids. Germline trimming cut 5 bases from V and 0 bases from J; bases unmatched to any gene: 9. Germline lookup yields CDR1 MNHGY and CDR2 SAAAGT. As DNA, the CDR3 is TGTGCCAGCAGTGCGACCCGGACAGGGTATAGCAATCAGCCCCAGCATTTT. It is translated as CASSATRTGYSNQPQHF.

The CDR3 region has the DNA TGTGCCAGCACCAAAGGGGGGAGCAGGGTGAACACTGAAGCTTTCTTT. It is translated as CASTKGGSRVNTEAFF. The gene calls are TRBV6-1 and TRBJ1-1; D perhaps matches TRBD1 (6 bases). The ends were cut back, 7 bases at V and 0 bases at J, with 18 bases in the middle. CDR3 length: 16 amino acids. Germline loops: CDR1 MNHNS, CDR2 SASEGT.